The source of this TCR beta chain is a study of blood T cell repertoires in COVID-19. Method: immunoSEQ multiplex PCR; TCRdb's copy keeps in-frame clones and lacks some. This repertoire shows fewer than 100,000 clones, around 87% found once; its top ten account for 15%. Trimming took off 0 bases at V and 8 bases at J, with 20 bases between the two ends. Germline CDR1 and CDR2: MGHRA and YSYEKL. The CDR3 is 16 residues long. The V gene is TRBV4-1, the J gene TRBJ2-7, with a weak D call TRBD1 (5 bases). The source material was peripheral blood. The receptor's source is a human donor in a cohort sampled during active COVID-19. CDR3 sequence (DNA): TGCGCCAGCAGCCAAGAAAGGTGGGCGGACACTATGAAGCAGTACTTC. This sequence encodes CASSQERWADTMKQYF.